This T cell receptor beta chain was recovered during a study of blood T cell repertoires in COVID-19. Study context: Specimens from acute and convalescent COVID-19 originated in the United States, Italy and Spain. T cells, B-cell-depleted T cells, or PBMCs provided the cDNA or gDNA that served as material.

This clone has more than one count but fewer than ten. Germline CDR1 is SGDLS and CDR2 is YYNGEE. The CDR3 covers 15 residues. Trimming shortened V by 3 bases and J by 2 bases, and 14 bases separated the two germline ends. Original processing methods: Reference gene primer amplification gave estimated nucleated cell counts. Repertoires were generated with immunoSEQ multiplex PCR, while TCRdb's copy carries only in-frame clones and drops some. V, J and clone size reflect that table, while D and trimming were determined from the DNA. The sample carries roughly 200,000 clones, 88% recorded once. The sequence was obtained from a man aged 18 to 29 with active or convalescent COVID-19. The sequenced sample consisted of peripheral blood. V usage is TRBV9 and J usage is TRBJ1-2; D is unclear. Written as DNA, the CDR3 is TGTGCCAGCAGCGCCCCGACTACAGCAAACTATGGCTACACCTTC. Amino acid sequence: CASSAPTTANYGYTF.